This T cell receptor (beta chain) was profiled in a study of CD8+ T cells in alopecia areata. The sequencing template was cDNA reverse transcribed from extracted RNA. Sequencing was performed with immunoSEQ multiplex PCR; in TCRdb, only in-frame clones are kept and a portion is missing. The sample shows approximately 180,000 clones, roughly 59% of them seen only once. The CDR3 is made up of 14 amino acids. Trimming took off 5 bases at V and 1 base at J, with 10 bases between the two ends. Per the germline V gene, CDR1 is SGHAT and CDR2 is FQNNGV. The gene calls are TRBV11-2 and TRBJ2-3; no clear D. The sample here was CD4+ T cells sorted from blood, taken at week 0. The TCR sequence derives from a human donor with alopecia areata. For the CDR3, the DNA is TGTGCCAGCAGCCTTAGCATCGGCACAGATACGCAGTATTTT. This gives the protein CASSLSIGTDTQYF. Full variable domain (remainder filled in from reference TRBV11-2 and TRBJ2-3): EAGVAQSPRYKIIEKRQSVAFWCNPISGHATLYWYQQILGQGPKLLIQFQNNGVVDDSQLPKDRFSAERLKGVDSTLKIQPAKLEDSAVYLCASSLSIGTDTQYFGPGTRLTVL.